This is a list of T cell receptor beta chains from one sample in a study of blood T cell repertoires in COVID-19. Sequenced by immunoSEQ multiplex PCR; TCRdb stores in-frame clones only, minus some. Of a few hundred thousand clones in the sample, 88% were seen once. Input material: peripheral blood. These receptors came from a woman aged 65 to 85 with COVID-19, enrolled during active disease. Each CDR3 is given without its conserved first and last residue.

>TRBV5-1
ASSWGTGTSGSVGNEQF
>TRBV20-1
SASGGGISYEQY
>TRBV5-1
ASSPTTSGGSYEQY
>TRBV27
ASRQGRTGELF
>TRBV27
ASSLRGLAETQY
>TRBV19
ASSINGLAGREQY
>TRBV24-1
ATSDRTRPSSYNEQF
>TRBV19
ASTPTGRGNEKLF
>TRBV5-1
ASSSRQGLNYGYT
>TRBV27
ASRDRGRNEQF
>TRBV28
ASSFNNQPQH
>TRBV11-3
ASTGLAGANYNEQF
>TRBV27
ASSAWTGEAYGYT
>TRBV5-1
ASSPAGSPNEQY
>TRBV30
AWSDRDRPFYGYT
>TRBV3-1/TRBV3-2
ASSQGLGASGNTIY
>TRBV19
ASSIVPGGNEQY
>TRBV21-1
ASSKAPPWVAGGPYNEQF
>TRBV4-2
ASSTRTGGDYGYT